The clone carrying this T cell receptor (beta chain) appeared once. The CDR3 contains 15 residues. The V and J ends lost 4 bases and 8 bases respectively, with 17 bases between them. From germline, CDR1 is LGHDT and CDR2 YNNKEL (reference sequence). This specimen comes from a study of blood T cell repertoires in COVID-19. Across the study: Acute-phase and convalescent COVID-19 samples originated in the United States, Italy and Spain. The analysed material was cDNA or gDNA that came from T cells, B-cell-depleted T cells, or PBMCs.

Some clones are missing from TCRdb's copy, which holds only in-frame ones; the method was immunoSEQ multiplex PCR. Of about 320,000 clones in the sample, approximately 89% were seen once. What was sequenced was peripheral blood. The chain combines TRBV3-1 (or the pseudogene TRBV3-2) with TRBJ1-4, with D perhaps TRBD1 (6 bases). This TCR was sampled from a woman in her twenties or thirties with COVID-19, enrolled during active disease. The CDR3 coding sequence is TGTGCCAGCAGCCTGCCGGGGGGGCGCGGAGAAAAACTGTTTTTT. It encodes CASSLPGGRGEKLFF.